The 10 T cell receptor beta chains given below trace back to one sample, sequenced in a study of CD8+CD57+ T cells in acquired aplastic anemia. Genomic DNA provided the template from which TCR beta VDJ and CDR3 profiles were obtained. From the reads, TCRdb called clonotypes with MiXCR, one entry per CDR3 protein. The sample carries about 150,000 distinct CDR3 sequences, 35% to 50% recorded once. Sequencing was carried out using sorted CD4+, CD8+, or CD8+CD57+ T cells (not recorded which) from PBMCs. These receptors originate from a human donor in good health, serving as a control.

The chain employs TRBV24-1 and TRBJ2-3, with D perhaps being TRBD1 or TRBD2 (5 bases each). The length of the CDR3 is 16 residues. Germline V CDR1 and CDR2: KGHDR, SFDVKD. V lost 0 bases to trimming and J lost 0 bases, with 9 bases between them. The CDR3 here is CATSDLGDPSTDTQYF. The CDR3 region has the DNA TGTGCCACCAGTGATTTGGGGGACCCGAGCACAGATACGCAGTATTTT.

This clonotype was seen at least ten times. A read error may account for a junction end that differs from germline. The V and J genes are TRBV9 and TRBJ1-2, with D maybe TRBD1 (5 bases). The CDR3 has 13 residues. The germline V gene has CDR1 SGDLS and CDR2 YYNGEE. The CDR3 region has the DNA TGTGCCAGCAGCCTTGACAGCCTCTATAGCTACACCTTC. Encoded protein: CASSLDSLYSYTF. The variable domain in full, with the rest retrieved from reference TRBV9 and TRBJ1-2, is DSGVTQTPKHLITATGQRVTLRCSPRSGDLSVYWYQQSLDQGLQFLIQYYNGEERAKGNILERFSAQQFPDLHSELNLSSLELGDSALYFCASSLDSLYSYTFGSGTRLTVV.

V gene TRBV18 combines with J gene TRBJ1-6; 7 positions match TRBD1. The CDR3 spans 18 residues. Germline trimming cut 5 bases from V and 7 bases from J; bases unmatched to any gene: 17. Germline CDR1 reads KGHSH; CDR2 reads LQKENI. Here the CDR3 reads CASSTQGNTGTVNSPLHF. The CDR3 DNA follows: TGTGCCAGCTCAACCCAAGGGAACACCGGGACAGTAAATTCACCCCTCCACTTT.

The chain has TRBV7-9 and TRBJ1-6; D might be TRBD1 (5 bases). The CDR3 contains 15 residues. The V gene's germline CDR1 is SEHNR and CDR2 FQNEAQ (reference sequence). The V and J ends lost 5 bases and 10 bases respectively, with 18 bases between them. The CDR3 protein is CASSASRGVGSPLHF. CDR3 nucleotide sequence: TGTGCCAGCAGCGCGTCTCGGGGGGTTGGCTCACCCCTCCACTTT.

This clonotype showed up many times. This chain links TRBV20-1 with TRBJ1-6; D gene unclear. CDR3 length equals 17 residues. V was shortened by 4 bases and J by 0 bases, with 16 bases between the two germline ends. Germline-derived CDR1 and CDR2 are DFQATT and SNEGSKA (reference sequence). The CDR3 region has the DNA TGCAGTGCTAAAACCCTGAAGAGCAGCTCCTATAATTCACCCCTCCACTTT. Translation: CSAKTLKSSSYNSPLHF.

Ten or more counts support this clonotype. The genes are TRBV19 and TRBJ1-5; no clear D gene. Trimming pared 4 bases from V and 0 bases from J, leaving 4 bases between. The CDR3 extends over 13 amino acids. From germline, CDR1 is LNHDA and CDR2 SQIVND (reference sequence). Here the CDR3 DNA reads TGTGCCAGTAGTAGGAATAGCAATCAGCCCCAGCATTTT. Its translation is CASSRNSNQPQHF.

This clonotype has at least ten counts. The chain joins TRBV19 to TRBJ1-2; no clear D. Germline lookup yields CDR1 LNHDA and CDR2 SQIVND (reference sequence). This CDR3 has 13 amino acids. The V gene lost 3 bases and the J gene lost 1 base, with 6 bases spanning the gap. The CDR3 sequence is CASSMPSNYGYTF. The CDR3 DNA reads TGTGCCAGTAGTATGCCGAGTAACTATGGCTACACCTTC.

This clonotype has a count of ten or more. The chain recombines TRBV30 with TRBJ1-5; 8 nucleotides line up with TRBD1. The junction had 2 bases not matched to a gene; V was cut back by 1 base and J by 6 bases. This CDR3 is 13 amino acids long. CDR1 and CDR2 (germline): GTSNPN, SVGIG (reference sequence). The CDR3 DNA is TGTGCCTGGAGTGGGGACAGGCTTCAGCCCCAGCATTTT. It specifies CAWSGDRLQPQHF.

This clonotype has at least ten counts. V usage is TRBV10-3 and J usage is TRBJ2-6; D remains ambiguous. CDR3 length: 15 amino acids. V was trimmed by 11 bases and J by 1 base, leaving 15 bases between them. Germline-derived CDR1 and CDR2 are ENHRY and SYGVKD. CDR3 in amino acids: CASSDVGSGANVLTF. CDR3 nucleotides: TGTGCCTCCTCAGACGTAGGGTCTGGGGCCAACGTCCTGACTTTC.

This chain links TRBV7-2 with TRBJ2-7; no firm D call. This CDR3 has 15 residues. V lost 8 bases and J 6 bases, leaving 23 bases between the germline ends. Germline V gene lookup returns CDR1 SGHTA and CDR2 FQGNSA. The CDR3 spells CASGSARPGFFEQYF. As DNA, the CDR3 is TGTGCCAGCGGCTCAGCGCGACCCGGGTTTTTCGAGCAGTACTTC.